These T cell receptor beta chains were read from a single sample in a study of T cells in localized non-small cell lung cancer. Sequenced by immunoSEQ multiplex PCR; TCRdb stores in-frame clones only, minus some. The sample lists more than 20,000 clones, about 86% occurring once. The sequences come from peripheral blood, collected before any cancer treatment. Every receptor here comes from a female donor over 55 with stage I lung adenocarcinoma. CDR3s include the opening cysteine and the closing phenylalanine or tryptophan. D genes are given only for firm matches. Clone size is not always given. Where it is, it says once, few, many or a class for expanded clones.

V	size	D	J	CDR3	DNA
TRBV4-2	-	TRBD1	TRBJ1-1	CASSPDRGEAFF	TGTGCCAGCAGCCCGGACAGGGGTGAAGCTTTCTTT
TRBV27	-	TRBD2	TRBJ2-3	CASSLGVGGRTDTQYF	TGTGCCAGCAGTTTAGGGGTGGGAGGGCGCACAGATACGCAGTATTTT
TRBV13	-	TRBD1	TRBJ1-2	CASSRQGEQYGYTF	TGTGCCAGCAGCCGACAGGGGGAACAATATGGCTACACCTTC
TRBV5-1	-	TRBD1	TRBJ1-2	CASSPGTGFDGYTF	TGCGCCAGCAGCCCGGGGACAGGCTTCGATGGCTACACCTTC
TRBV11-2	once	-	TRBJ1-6	CASSLPIRSSPLHF	TGTGCCAGCAGTCTTCCGATCAGGTCTTCACCCCTCCACTTT
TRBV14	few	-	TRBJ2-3	CASSPFVTDTQYF	TGTGCCAGCAGCCCCTTTGTTACAGATACGCAGTATTTT
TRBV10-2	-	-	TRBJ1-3	CASRGGSAGGLGNTIYF	TGCGCCAGCAGGGGGGGGAGCGCCGGGGGTTTGGGAAACACCATATATTTT
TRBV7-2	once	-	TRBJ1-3	CASSFDRNSGNTIYF	TGTGCCAGCAGTTTCGACAGGAACTCTGGAAACACCATATATTTT
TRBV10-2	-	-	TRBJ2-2	CASSDSRNTGELFF	TGCGCCAGCAGTGACAGCCGGAACACCGGGGAGCTGTTTTTT
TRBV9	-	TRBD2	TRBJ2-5	CASSLGTPGGGETQYF	TGTGCCAGCAGCCTAGGGACCCCGGGAGGTGGAGAGACCCAGTACTTC
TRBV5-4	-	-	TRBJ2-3	CASSPRDGGADTQYF	TGTGCCAGCAGCCCGAGGGACGGCGGGGCAGATACGCAGTATTTT
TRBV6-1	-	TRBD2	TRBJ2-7	CASSEAGGGNEQYF	TGTGCCAGCAGTGAAGCGGGGGGGGGAAACGAGCAGTACTTC
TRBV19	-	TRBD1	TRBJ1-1	CASSIVSTGMNTEAFF	TGTGCCAGTAGTATAGTCTCGACAGGGATGAACACTGAAGCTTTCTTT
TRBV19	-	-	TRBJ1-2	CASSIKADVYGYTF	TGTGCCAGTAGTATTAAAGCTGACGTCTATGGCTACACCTTC
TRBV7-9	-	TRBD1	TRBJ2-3	CASGELTGGTDTQYF	TGTGCCAGCGGGGAACTGACAGGGGGCACAGATACGCAGTATTTT
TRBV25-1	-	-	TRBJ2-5	CASSDPSQGETQYF	TGTGCCAGCAGTGATCCGTCCCAGGGAGAGACCCAGTACTTC
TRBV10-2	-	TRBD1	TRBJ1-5	CASSARDRGLQPQHF	TGCGCCAGCAGTGCCCGGGACAGGGGGCTTCAGCCCCAGCATTTT
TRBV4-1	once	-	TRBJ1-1	CASSGRTLGTEAFF	TGCGCCAGCAGCGGTAGGACTCTAGGCACTGAAGCTTTCTTT
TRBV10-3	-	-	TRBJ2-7	CATSDAYEQYF	TGTGCCACCTCTGACGCCTACGAGCAGTACTTC
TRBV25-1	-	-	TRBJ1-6	CASSGTAYNSPLHF	TGTGCCAGCAGTGGAACAGCCTATAATTCACCCCTCCACTTT